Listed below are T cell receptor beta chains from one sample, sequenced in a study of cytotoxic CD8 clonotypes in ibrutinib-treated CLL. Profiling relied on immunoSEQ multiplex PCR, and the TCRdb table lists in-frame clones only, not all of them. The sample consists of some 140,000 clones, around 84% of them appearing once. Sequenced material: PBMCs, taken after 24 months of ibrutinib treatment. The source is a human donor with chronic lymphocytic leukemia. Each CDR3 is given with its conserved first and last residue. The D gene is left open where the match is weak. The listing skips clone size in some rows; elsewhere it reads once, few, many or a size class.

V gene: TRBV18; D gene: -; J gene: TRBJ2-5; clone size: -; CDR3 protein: CASSPPPRGEIVGTQYF; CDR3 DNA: TGTGCCAGCTCACCCCCACCCAGGGGTGAGATCGTCGGGACCCAGTACTTC
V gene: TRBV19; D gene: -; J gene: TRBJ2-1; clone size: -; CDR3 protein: CASNGGPKWNEQFF; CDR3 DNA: TGTGCCAGTAACGGCGGGCCCAAGTGGAATGAGCAGTTCTTC
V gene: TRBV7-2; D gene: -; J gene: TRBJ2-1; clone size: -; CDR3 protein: CASSYSNNEQFF; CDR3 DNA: TGTGCCAGCAGCTACTCAAACAATGAGCAGTTCTTC
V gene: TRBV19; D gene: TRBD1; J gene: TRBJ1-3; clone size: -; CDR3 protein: CASRGQGAAGNTIYF; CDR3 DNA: TGTGCCAGTAGGGGACAGGGGGCGGCTGGAAACACCATATATTTT
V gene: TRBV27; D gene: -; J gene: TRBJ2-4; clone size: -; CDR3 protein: CANLKGVRYF; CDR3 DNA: TGTGCCAACCTGAAGGGGGTTCGGTACTTC
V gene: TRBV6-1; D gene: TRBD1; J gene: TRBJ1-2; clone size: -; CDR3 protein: CASSGTGGVLGYGYTF; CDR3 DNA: TGTGCCAGCAGTGGGACAGGGGGCGTCTTGGGCTATGGCTACACCTTC
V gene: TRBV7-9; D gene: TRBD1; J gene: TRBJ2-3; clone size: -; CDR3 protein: CASSSIRDRRTDTQYF; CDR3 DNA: TGTGCCAGCAGCTCGATCCGGGACAGGCGCACAGATACGCAGTATTTT
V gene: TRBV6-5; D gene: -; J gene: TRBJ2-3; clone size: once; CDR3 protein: CASSYSFVMGTDTQYF; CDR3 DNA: TGTGCCAGCAGTTACTCCTTCGTGATGGGCACAGATACGCAGTATTTT
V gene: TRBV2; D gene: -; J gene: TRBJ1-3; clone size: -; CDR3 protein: CASNSGNTIYF; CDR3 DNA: TGTGCCAGCAACTCTGGAAACACCATATATTTT
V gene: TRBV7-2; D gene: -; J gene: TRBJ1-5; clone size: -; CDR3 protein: CASSFFGAHQPQHF; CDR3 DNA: TGTGCCAGCAGCTTCTTCGGGGCGCATCAGCCCCAGCATTTT
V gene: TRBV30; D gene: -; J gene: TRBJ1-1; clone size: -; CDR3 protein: CAWGELGGITEAFF; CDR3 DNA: TGTGCCTGGGGCGAGCTCGGGGGGATCACTGAAGCTTTCTTT
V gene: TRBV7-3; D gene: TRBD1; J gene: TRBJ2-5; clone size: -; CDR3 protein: CASSPTGIETQYF; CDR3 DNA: TGTGCCAGCAGCCCGACAGGGATTGAGACCCAGTACTTC
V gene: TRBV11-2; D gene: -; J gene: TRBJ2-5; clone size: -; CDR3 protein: CASSLERSSETQYF; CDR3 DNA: TGTGCCAGCAGCTTAGAAAGAAGCTCAGAGACCCAGTACTTC
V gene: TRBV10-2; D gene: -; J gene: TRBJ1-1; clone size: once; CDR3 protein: CASLGAVEAFF; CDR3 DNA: TGCGCCAGCCTTGGTGCTGTTGAAGCTTTCTTT
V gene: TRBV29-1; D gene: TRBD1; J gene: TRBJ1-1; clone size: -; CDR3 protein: CSVGGSRTGANTEAFF; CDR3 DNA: TGCAGCGTTGGGGGCTCGAGGACAGGGGCCAACACTGAAGCTTTCTTT
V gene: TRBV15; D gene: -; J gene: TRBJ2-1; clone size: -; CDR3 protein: CATAGRGGSYNEQFF; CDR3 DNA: TGTGCCACAGCTGGCCGAGGGGGCTCCTACAATGAGCAGTTCTTC
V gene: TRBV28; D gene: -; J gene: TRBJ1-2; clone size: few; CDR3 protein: CASMETNYGYTF; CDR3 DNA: TGTGCCAGCATGGAGACTAACTATGGCTACACCTTC
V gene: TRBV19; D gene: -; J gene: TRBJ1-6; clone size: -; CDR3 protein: CASSYRGRANSPLHF; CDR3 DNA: TGTGCCAGTAGCTATCGGGGCAGGGCTAATTCACCCCTCCACTTT
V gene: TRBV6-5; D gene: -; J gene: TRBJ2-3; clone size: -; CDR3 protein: CASRRTGTDTQYF; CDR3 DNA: TGTGCCAGCAGGCGGACAGGCACAGATACGCAGTATTTT
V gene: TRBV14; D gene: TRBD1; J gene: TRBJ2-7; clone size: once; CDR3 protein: CASSQDIVTGGHDYYEQYF; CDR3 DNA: TGTGCCAGCAGCCAAGATATCGTTACAGGGGGACACGATTACTACGAGCAGTACTTC
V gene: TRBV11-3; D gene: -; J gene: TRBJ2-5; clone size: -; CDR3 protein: CASSLDLGGTQYF; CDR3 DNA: TGTGCCAGCAGCTTAGATCTCGGTGGGACCCAGTACTTC
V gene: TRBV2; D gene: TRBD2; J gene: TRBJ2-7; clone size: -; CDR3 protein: CASSEAPSGGIYEQYF; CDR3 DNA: TGTGCCAGCAGTGAAGCGCCTAGCGGGGGGATCTACGAGCAGTACTTC
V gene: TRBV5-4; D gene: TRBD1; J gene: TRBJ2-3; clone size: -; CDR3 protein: CASSLDTGGADTQYF; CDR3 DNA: TGTGCCAGCAGCTTGGATACAGGGGGCGCAGATACGCAGTATTTT
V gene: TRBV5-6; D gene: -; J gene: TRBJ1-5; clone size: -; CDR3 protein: CASSSTVRGGNNQPQHF; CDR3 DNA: TGTGCCAGCAGCTCCACCGTCAGGGGAGGTAACAATCAGCCCCAGCATTTT
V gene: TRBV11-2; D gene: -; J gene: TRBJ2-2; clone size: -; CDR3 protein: CASSLLANTGELFF; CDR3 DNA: TGTGCCAGCAGCTTACTCGCGAACACCGGGGAGCTGTTTTTT
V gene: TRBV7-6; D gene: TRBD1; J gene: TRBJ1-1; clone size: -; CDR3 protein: CASSSRQGVETEAFF; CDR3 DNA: TGTGCCAGCAGCTCAAGACAGGGGGTGGAAACTGAAGCTTTCTTT
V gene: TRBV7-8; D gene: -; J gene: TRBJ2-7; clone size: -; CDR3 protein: CASSLDRSYEQYF; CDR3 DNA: TGTGCCAGCAGCTTAGACAGGTCCTACGAGCAGTACTTC
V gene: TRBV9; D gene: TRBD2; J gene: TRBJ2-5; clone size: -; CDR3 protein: CASSARGSSGGLSETQYF; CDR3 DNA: TGTGCCAGCAGCGCCCGGGGGTCTAGCGGGGGTCTCTCGGAGACCCAGTACTTC
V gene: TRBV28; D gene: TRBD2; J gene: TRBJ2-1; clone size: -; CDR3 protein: CASSKPSGLSYNEQFF; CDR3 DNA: TGTGCCAGCAGCAAACCCTCGGGACTATCCTACAATGAGCAGTTCTTC
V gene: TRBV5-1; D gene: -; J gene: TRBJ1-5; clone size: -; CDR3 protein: CASSLDGGAGQPQHF; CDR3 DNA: TGCGCCAGCAGCTTGGATGGGGGGGCTGGGCAGCCCCAGCATTTT
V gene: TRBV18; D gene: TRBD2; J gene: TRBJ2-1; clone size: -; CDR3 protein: CASSHLTETLAGDEQFF; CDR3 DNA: TGTGCCAGCTCACACTTGACAGAGACCCTAGCGGGTGATGAGCAGTTCTTC
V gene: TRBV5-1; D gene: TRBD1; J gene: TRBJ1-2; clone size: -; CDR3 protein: CASNTGTANYGYTF; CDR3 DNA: TGCGCCAGCAACACCGGGACAGCGAACTATGGCTACACCTTC
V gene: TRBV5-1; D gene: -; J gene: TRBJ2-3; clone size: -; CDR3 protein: CASSLARPDTQYF; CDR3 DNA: TGCGCCAGCAGCTTGGCCCGTCCAGATACGCAGTATTTT
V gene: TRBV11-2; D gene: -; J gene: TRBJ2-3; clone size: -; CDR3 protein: CASSLGGRVDTDTQYF; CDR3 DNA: TGTGCCAGCAGCTTAGGAGGCAGAGTAGACACAGATACGCAGTATTTT
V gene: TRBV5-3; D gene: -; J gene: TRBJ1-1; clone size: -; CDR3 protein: CARSFSWEAFF; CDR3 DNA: TGTGCCAGAAGCTTTAGCTGGGAAGCTTTCTTT
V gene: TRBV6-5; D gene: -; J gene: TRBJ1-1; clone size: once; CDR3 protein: CASSNYQGPEAFF; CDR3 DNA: TGTGCCAGCAGTAATTATCAGGGACCCGAAGCTTTCTTT
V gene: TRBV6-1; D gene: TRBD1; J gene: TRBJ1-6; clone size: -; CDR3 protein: CASRWTGGGSPLHF; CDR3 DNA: TGTGCCAGCAGGTGGACAGGGGGCGGTTCACCCCTCCACTTT
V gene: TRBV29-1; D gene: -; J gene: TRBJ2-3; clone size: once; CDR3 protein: CSVEVGGAAQYF; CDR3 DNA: TGCAGCGTTGAAGTGGGGGGGGCTGCGCAGTATTTT
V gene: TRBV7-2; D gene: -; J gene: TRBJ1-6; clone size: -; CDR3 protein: CASSLGLNSPLHF; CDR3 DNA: TGTGCCAGCAGCTTAGGGCTTAATTCACCCCTCCACTTT
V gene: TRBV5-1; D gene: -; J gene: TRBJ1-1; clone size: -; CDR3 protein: CASSLAQGQEAFF; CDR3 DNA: TGCGCCAGCAGCTTAGCACAGGGACAAGAAGCTTTCTTT
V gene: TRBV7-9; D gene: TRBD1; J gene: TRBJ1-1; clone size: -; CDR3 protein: CASSPDRGMNTEAFF; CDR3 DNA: TGTGCCAGCAGCCCCGACAGGGGGATGAACACTGAAGCTTTCTTT
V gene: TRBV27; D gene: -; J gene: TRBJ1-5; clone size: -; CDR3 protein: CASRQGIGTPQHF; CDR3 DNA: TGTGCCAGCAGACAGGGCATCGGGACTCCCCAGCATTTT
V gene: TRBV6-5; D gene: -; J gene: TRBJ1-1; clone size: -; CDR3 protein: CATRFNTEAFF; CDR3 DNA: TGTGCCACCCGATTTAACACTGAAGCTTTCTTT
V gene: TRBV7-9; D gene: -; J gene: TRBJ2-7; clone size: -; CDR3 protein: CASSLGAEEQYF; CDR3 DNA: TGTGCCAGCAGCTTAGGGGCGGAGGAGCAGTACTTC
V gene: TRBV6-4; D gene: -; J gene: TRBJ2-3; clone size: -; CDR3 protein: CASSPDRSTDTQYF; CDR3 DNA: TGTGCCAGCAGCCCGGACAGAAGCACAGATACGCAGTATTTT
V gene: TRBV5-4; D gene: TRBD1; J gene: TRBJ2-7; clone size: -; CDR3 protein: CASSFRDRALEQYF; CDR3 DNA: TGTGCCAGCAGCTTCCGGGACAGGGCCCTCGAGCAGTACTTC
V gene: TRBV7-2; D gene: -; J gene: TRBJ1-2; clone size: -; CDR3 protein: CASSFDTDHGYTF; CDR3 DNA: TGTGCCAGCAGCTTCGACACCGACCATGGCTACACCTTC
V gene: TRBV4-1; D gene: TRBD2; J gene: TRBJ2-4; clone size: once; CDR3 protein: CASSPGTSGGENIQYF; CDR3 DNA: TGCGCCAGCAGCCCAGGGACTAGCGGGGGGGAAAACATTCAGTACTTC
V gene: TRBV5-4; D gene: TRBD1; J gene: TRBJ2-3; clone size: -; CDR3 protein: CASSLSGTGDTQYF; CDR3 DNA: TGTGCCAGCAGCTTGTCCGGGACAGGGGATACGCAGTATTTT
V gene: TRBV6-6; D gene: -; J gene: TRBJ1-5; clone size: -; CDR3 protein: CASSKAGSNQPQHF; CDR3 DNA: TGTGCCAGCAGCAAAGCCGGAAGCAATCAGCCCCAGCATTTT
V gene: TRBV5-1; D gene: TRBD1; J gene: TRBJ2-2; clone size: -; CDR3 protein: CASRTGGSYTGELFF; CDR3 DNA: TGCGCCAGCAGAACAGGGGGCTCGTACACCGGGGAGCTGTTTTTT
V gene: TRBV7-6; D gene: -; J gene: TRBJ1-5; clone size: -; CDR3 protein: CASAQGGAGQPQHF; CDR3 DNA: TGTGCCAGCGCACAGGGCGGGGCGGGTCAGCCCCAGCATTTT
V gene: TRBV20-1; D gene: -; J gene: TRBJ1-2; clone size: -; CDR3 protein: CSARAGGGYTF; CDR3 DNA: TGCAGTGCTAGAGCGGGGGGCGGCTACACCTTC
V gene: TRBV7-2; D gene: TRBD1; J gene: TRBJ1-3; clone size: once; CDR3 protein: CASSLGLIGTGVNTIYF; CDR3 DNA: TGTGCCAGCAGCTTAGGTCTTATAGGGACAGGGGTAAACACCATATATTTT